The 5 T cell receptor beta chains below were found in one sample sequenced in a study of cytomegalovirus exposure and HLA in healthy donors. Researchers ran the PCR with 60 Vbeta and 13 Jbeta primers. The repertoire was sequenced with immunoSEQ multiplex PCR; TCRdb's copy has only in-frame clones and lacks some. The sample holds more than 150,000 clones, around three quarters seen once. Sequencing was done on a sample of PBMCs. The origin of the receptors is a woman aged 30 to 39 in good health and CMV-seronegative.

There are a few counts of this clone. This chain uses TRBV6-5 with TRBJ1-1; 7 bases fit TRBD1. The CDR3 runs 14 residues. Germline CDR1 is MNHEY and CDR2 is SVGAGI. J lost 1 base, V lost 2 bases, and 1 base had no gene match. CDR3 nucleotides: TGTGCCAGCAGTTACCCAGGGGGGAACACTGAAGCTTTCTTT. Translating it yields CASSYPGGNTEAFF.

This chain connects TRBV5-1 to TRBJ1-6, with a tentative D call TRBD1 (6 bases). The CDR3 consists of 13 residues. The germline V and J ends were trimmed by 4 bases and 10 bases, with 12 bases remaining between them. Looked up from germline, CDR1 is SGHRS and CDR2 is YFSETQ. The CDR3 DNA is TGCGCCAGCAGCGTACAGGGAAGGTCACCCCTCCACTTT. Protein sequence: CASSVQGRSPLHF. The whole variable domain, remainder taken from reference TRBV5-1 and TRBJ1-6, is KAGVTQTPRYLIKTRGQQVTLSCSPISGHRSVSWYQQTPGQGLQFLFEYFSETQRNKGNFPGRFSGRQFSNSRSEMNVSTLELGDSALYLCASSVQGRSPLHFGNGTRLTVT.

The CDR3 protein is CASSTTDRGLGGTEAFF. The CDR3 coding sequence is TGTGCCAGTAGTACGACGGACAGGGGGCTAGGTGGCACTGAAGCTTTCTTT. The V gene is TRBV19, the J gene TRBJ1-1, with 11 positions matching TRBD1. V was pared by 4 bases and J by 4 bases, with 11 bases of the junction left unmatched. The CDR3 has 17 amino acids. Germline values: CDR1 LNHDA, CDR2 SQIVND (reference sequence).

This chain links TRBV5-1 with TRBJ1-1; TRBD1 aligns across 10 bases. The germline V gene has CDR1 SGHRS and CDR2 YFSETQ. V shed 3 bases, J shed 5 bases, and the junction held 4 bases outside the gene matches. This CDR3 is 14 amino acids long. For the CDR3, the DNA is TGCGCCAGCAGCTCGGACAGGGGGGGAACTGAAGCTTTCTTT. The encoded protein is CASSSDRGGTEAFF.

A single count supports this clone. The chain employs TRBV4-2 and TRBJ2-4, with 7 bases fitting TRBD1. Trimming at V came to 3 bases and at J to 0 bases, leaving 8 bases not matched to a gene. The CDR3 runs 17 residues. The germline V gene encodes CDR1 LGHNA and CDR2 YNFKEQ. CDR3 in DNA: TGTGCCAGCAGCCAGGTTGGACAGGCGTTAGCCAAAAACATTCAGTACTTC. Translating gives CASSQVGQALAKNIQYF.